This T cell receptor beta chain was recovered during a study of T cells after yellow fever vaccination. Findings and limits, study-wide: A weaker secondary response peaked on day 5, the primary on day 15.

Synthesis of TCR cDNA relied on 5'RACE template switching, which attached a universal primer site and UMIs. From the 5' RACE reads, TCRdb called clonotypes with MiXCR, one entry per CDR3 protein. The repertoire holds 350,000 to 450,000 distinct CDR3 sequences, with approximately 5.7% as singletons. The CDR3 contains 16 residues. Germline values: CDR1 MNHEY, CDR2 SVGAGI. Losses at the gene ends were 2 bases for V and 4 bases for J; bases not matched to a gene: 2. On this clonotype: The antigen remains unidentified.

This chain uses TRBV6-5 with TRBJ2-3; TRBD2 agrees at 14 bases. The receptor comes from a man in his thirties or forties who received the YFV17D yellow fever vaccine. The specimen comprised PBMCs, sampled 5 days after the yellow fever booster vaccination. As DNA, the CDR3 is TGTGCCAGCAGTTACGGGACTAGCGGGAGCTCAGATACGCAGTATTTT. Encoded protein: CASSYGTSGSSDTQYF.